This T cell receptor beta chain stems from a study of post-analysis software for immune sequencing data. The study's findings and limits: Compared against controls, patients with multiple sclerosis displayed significantly lower normalized Chao1 diversity. In patients, TRBV5-6, TRBV5-1 and TRBV20-1 belonged to about five TRBV segments found more frequently than in controls. F-measure co-clustering was strong for batch-matched samples.

Concerning this clonotype itself: The antigen is not known.

Sequencing libraries made from TCR beta cDNA carried unique molecular identifiers. Researchers reported some 500,000 cDNA molecules coming from roughly 0.93 to 9.6 million T cells. TCRdb re-called the PCR reads with MiXCR, one entry per CDR3 protein. The sample contains around 500,000 distinct CDR3 sequences, around 34% of which appear only once. The CDR3 contains 14 residues. V was clipped by 8 bases and J by 8 bases; unmatched bases: 14. The receptor comes from a girl aged 2-17 years with multiple sclerosis. V gene TRBV12-3 or TRBV12-4 combines with J gene TRBJ1-2; 7 bases line up with TRBD1. Input material: blood. In nucleotides, the CDR3 is TGTGCCAGCCGGGACAGCTCAATTAGGAGCGGCTACACCTTC. It is translated as CASRDSSIRSGYTF.